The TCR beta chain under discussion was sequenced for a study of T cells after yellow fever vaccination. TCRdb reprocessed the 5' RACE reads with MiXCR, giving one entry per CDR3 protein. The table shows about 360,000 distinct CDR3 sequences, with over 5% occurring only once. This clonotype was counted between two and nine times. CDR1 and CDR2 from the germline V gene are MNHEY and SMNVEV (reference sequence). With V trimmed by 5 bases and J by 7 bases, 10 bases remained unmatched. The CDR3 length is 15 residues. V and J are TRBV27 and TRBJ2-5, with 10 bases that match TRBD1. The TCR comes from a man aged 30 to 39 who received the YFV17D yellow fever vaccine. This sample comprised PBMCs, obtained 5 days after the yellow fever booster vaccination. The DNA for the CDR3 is TGTGCCAGCAGTGCCCTGACAGGGGGCGATGGGACCCAGTACTTC. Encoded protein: CASSALTGGDGTQYF.